The 10 T cell receptor beta chains given below trace back to one sample, sequenced in a study of OX40 agonist ivuxolimab in advanced cancers. TCRdb's table, derived via immunoSEQ multiplex PCR, lists solely in-frame clones and lacks some. This repertoire shows about 26,000 clones, 88% found once; its top ten account for approximately 22%. Sequencing used CD4+ or CD8+ T cells sorted from blood, obtained in a trial of the OX40 agonist ivuxolimab. These receptors all stem from an adult with an advanced solid tumor such as melanoma, head and neck, liver or kidney cancer.

This chain connects TRBV6-5 to TRBJ2-7, with TRBD2 matching over 9 bases. The CDR3 sequence is 14 residues long. Germline V CDR1 and CDR2: MNHEY, SVGAGI. V shed 2 bases, J shed 6 bases, and the junction held 5 bases outside the gene matches. The CDR3 coding sequence is TGTGCCAGCAGTTACGCAGGGACTAGCCGCGAGCAGTACTTC. Its protein product is CASSYAGTSREQYF.

The J gene is TRBJ2-1, the V gene TRBV19; D unresolved. Germline CDR1 and CDR2: LNHDA and SQIVND (reference sequence). The CDR3 is made up of 13 amino acids. V was trimmed by 3 bases and J by 6 bases, leaving 9 bases between them. CDR3 amino acids: CASSIGQINEQFF. As DNA, the CDR3 is TGTGCCAGTAGTATTGGGCAGATCAATGAGCAGTTCTTC.

This clone has just one count. The chain uses TRBV7-8 and TRBJ2-7; D ambiguous. CDR3 length: 14 amino acids. Trimming stripped 4 bases from V and 2 bases from J, with 12 bases between. The germline V gene has CDR1 SGHVS and CDR2 FQNEAQ. This CDR3 is CASSSLESTYEQYF. The CDR3 nucleotides are TGTGCCAGCAGCTCCCTCGAGTCTACCTACGAGCAGTACTTC.

The rearrangement uses TRBV19 and TRBJ2-3; TRBD1 matches at 7 bases. V was clipped by 7 bases and J by 3 bases; unmatched bases: 10. This CDR3 spans 15 amino acids. Germline loops: CDR1 LNHDA, CDR2 SQIVND (reference sequence). The CDR3 loop reads CASTSEGAGTDTQYF. The DNA of the CDR3 is TGTGCCAGTACCTCTGAGGGGGCAGGGACAGATACGCAGTATTTT.

The genes are TRBV28 and TRBJ2-5; D is tentatively TRBD1 or TRBD2 (5 bases each). Trimming left V 2 bases short and J 5 bases short, with 15 bases between. Germline V gene sequence: CDR1 MDHEN, CDR2 SYDVKM. The CDR3 spans 15 residues. The DNA for the CDR3 is TGTGCCAGCAGTTTAGAAGGGGTATGGGGGGAGACCCAGTACTTC. Its protein product is CASSLEGVWGETQYF.

This clone was seen just once. The V and J genes are TRBV19 and TRBJ2-1; D perhaps matches TRBD1 (5 bases). Looked up from germline, CDR1 is LNHDA and CDR2 is SQIVND (reference sequence). The CDR3 length is 21 residues. V was trimmed by 0 bases and J by 0 bases, leaving 24 bases between them. CDR3 in DNA: TGTGCCAGTAGTATAGACCCCGGGCAGGGATTCTCCCTCTCCTCCTACAATGAGCAGTTCTTC. Translated: CASSIDPGQGFSLSSYNEQFF.

The V gene is TRBV14, the J gene TRBJ2-3; TRBD1 or TRBD2 may be the D gene (5 bases each). V lost 0 bases and J lost 2, with 9 bases in between. The CDR3 is 15 amino acids. From germline, CDR1 is SGHDN and CDR2 FVKESK. The CDR3 spells CASSQDRGPTDTQYF. CDR3 bases: TGTGCCAGCAGCCAAGACCGGGGCCCCACAGATACGCAGTATTTT.

The J gene is TRBJ2-1, the V gene TRBV9; 11 bases align to TRBD2. This CDR3 comprises 14 residues. Germline assignment: CDR1 SGDLS and CDR2 YYNGEE. Losses at the gene ends were 3 bases for V and 9 bases for J; bases not matched to a gene: 5. CDR3 DNA sequence: TGTGCCAGCAGCGCCGGGACTAGCGGCCCTGAGCAGTTCTTC. Protein product: CASSAGTSGPEQFF.

This rearrangement joins TRBV4-1 to TRBJ1-1; the D gene is possibly TRBD1 (5 bases). V gave up 4 bases and J gave up 3 bases, with 15 bases separating them. CDR1 is MGHRA and CDR2 is YSYEKL in the germline V gene. This CDR3 has 15 residues. The CDR3 sequence is CASSLDSVGDTEAFF. Here the CDR3 DNA reads TGCGCCAGCAGCCTCGACTCGGTGGGGGACACTGAAGCTTTCTTT.

The chain joins TRBV5-3 to TRBJ2-3; D is ambiguous. TRBV5-3 is an open reading frame, and its role is uncertain. This CDR3 region has 15 residues. V shed 0 bases and J shed 5 bases, with 13 bases lying between them. The CDR3 here is CARSLAGLDLDTQYF. As DNA, the CDR3 is TGTGCCAGAAGCTTGGCAGGTCTCGACTTAGATACGCAGTATTTT.